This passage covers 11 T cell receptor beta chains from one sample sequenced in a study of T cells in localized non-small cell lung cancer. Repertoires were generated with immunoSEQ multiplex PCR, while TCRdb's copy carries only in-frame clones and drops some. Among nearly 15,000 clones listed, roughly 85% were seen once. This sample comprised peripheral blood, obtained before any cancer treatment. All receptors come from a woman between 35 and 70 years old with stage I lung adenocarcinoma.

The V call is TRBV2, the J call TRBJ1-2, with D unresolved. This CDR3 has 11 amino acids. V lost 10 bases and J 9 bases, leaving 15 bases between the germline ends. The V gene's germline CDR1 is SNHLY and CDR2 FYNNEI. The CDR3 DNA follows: TGTGCCACCCTCGAACTATTGCGCTACACCTTC. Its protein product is CATLELLRYTF.

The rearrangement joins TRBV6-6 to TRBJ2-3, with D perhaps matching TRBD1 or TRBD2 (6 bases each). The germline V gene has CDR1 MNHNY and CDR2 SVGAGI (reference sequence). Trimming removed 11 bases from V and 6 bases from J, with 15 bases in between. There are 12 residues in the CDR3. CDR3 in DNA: TGTGCCGTAAGGGGGGCGGTGGATACGCAGTATTTT. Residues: CAVRGAVDTQYF.

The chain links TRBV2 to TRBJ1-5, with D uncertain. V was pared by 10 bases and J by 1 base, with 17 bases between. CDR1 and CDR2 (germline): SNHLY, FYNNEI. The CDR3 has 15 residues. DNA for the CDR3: TGTGCCACGCACCATAAAGGAGTAAGCAATCAGCCCCAGCATTTT. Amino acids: CATHHKGVSNQPQHF.

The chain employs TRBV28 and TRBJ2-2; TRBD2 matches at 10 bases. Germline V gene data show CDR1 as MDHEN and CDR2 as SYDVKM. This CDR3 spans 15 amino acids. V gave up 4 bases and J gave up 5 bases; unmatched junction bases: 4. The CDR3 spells CASSSSGGKTGELFF. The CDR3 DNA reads TGTGCCAGCAGTTCTAGCGGGGGAAAAACCGGGGAGCTGTTTTTT.

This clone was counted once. CDR3 region: CADRLAGTDTQYF. The CDR3 bases are TGTGCCGACCGACTAGCGGGGACAGATACGCAGTATTTT. The chain uses TRBV2 and TRBJ2-3, with TRBD2 matching over 11 bases. V trimming: 11 bases; J trimming: 3 bases; junction bases outside the gene matches: 4. CDR3 length equals 13 residues. Germline CDR1 is SNHLY and CDR2 is FYNNEI.

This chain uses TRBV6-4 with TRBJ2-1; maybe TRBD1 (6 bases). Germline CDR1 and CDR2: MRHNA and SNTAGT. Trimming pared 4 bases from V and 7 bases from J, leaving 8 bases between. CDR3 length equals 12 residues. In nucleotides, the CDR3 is TGTGCCAGCAGTGGGGGACAAAATGAGCAGTTCTTC. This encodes CASSGGQNEQFF.

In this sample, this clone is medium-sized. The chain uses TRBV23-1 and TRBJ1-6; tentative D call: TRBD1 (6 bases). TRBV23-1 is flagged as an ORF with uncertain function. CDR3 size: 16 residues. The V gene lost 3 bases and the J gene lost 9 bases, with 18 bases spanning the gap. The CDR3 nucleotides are TGCGCCAGCAGTCAGCGACAGGTGCATGATGGTTCACCCCTCCACTTT. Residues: CASSQRQVHDGSPLHF.

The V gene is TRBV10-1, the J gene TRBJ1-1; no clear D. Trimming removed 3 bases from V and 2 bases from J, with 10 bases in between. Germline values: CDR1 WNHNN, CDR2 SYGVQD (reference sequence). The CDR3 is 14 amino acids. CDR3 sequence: CASSEPHRNTEAFF. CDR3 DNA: TGCGCCAGCAGTGAACCGCACCGTAACACTGAAGCTTTCTTT.

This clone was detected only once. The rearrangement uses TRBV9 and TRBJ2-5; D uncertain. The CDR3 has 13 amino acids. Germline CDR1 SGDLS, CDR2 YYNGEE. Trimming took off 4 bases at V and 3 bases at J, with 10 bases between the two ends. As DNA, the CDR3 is TGTGCCAGCAGCTCCCCCCAGGAAGAGACCCAGTACTTC. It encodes CASSSPQEETQYF.

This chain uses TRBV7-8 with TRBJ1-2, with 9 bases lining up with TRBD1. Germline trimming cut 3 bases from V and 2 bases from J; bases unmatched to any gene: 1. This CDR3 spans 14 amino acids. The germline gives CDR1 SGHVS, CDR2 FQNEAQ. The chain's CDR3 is CASSLGTGNYGYTF. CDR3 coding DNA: TGTGCCAGCAGCTTGGGGACAGGGAACTATGGCTACACCTTC.

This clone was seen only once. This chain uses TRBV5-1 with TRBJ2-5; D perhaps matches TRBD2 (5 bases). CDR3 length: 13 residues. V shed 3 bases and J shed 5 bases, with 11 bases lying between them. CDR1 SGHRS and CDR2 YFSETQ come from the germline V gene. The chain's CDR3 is CASSYPGMETQYF. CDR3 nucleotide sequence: TGCGCCAGCAGCTACCCGGGGATGGAGACCCAGTACTTC.